This T cell receptor beta chain originates from a study of a mutant IDH1 vaccine in newly diagnosed glioma. Whole-study context: The initiation of vaccination occurred 4-6 weeks after radiotherapy alone, or with temozolomide cycles. Earlier care involved radiotherapy, temozolomide, or both, and the majority received both.

About this clone itself: What it binds is not known.

Time point reported: week 35, safety follow-up. A 20-mer mutant IDH1 peptide at 300 ug was injected subcutaneously with topical imiquimod. New WHO grade 3 or 4 astrocytomas that were IDH1-mutant and ATRX-lost occurred in the donors. Method: immunoSEQ multiplex PCR; TCRdb's copy keeps in-frame clones and lacks some. The repertoire includes tens of thousands of clones, about 76% of them detected once, and around 4.5% sits in the top ten. This receptor was identified in a woman aged 40 to 50 with glioma. Some clones in this sample may be carry-over from other donors' samples. Material: PBMCs, obtained from a glioma patient whose treatment included an IDH1 peptide vaccine.

In DNA form, the CDR3 reads TGTGCCAGCACGGGCGGGAGTTGGGATACGCAGTATTTT. It yields the protein CASTGGSWDTQYF. The V and J genes are TRBV6-5 and TRBJ2-3; 7 bases line up with TRBD2. The CDR3 loop spans 13 amino acids. Unmatched junction bases numbered 7, after V lost 7 bases and J lost 6 bases. Germline V CDR1 and CDR2: MNHEY, SVGAGI.